This section outlines one T cell receptor beta chain sequence together with its context. Its antigen is currently unknown. Both 60 Vbeta primers and 13 Jbeta primers went into the PCR. Assay used: immunoSEQ multiplex PCR; TCRdb lists only in-frame clones, some missing. The sample lists under 200,000 clones, around 80% occurring once. These data originate in a study of cytomegalovirus exposure and HLA in healthy donors. The V end lost 5 bases, the J end lost 1 base, and 7 bases lay between the germline ends. CDR1 and CDR2 (germline): SGHVS, FNYEAQ. The length of the CDR3 is 13 residues. Study-level results: Accurate predictions that matched the HLA-A and HLA-B alleles of most subjects were reportedly made from TCR beta sequences. An analysis done earlier found most TCR beta V segments productive about 87% or about 30% of the time.

Input material: PBMCs. This clonotype originated in a male donor in good health and CMV-seropositive. The chain is built from TRBV7-6 and TRBJ2-3; D unclear. This CDR3 reads CASSRRGTDTQYF. CDR3 sequence (DNA): TGTGCCAGCAGCAGACGGGGCACAGATACGCAGTATTTT.